The sequence of this TCR beta chain was determined in a study of T-cell reconstitution after alpha-beta-depleted transplantation in children. Unique molecular identifiers were incorporated into the prepared TCRbeta library. One entry per CDR3 protein, called by TCRdb with MiXCR from the PCR reads. The sample yields more than 85,000 distinct CDR3 sequences, around 10% seen once. This clonotype was picked up many times. There are 16 residues in the CDR3. V shed 5 bases, J shed 1 base, and the junction held 4 bases outside the gene matches. The germline V gene encodes CDR1 SEHNR and CDR2 FQNEAQ (reference sequence).

The TCR sequence derives from a human donor who donated a stem cell graft to a child with acute lymphoblastic leukemia. The starting material was PBMCs from the stem cell graft donor, obtained from the stem cell graft. The chain employs TRBV7-9 and TRBJ2-5; TRBD2 agrees at 13 bases. The CDR3 loop reads CASSAGTSGAQETQYF. CDR3 coding DNA: TGTGCCAGCAGCGCTGGGACTAGCGGGGCCCAAGAGACCCAGTACTTC.